The 5 T cell receptor beta chains listed next were all sequenced from one sample in a study of blood T cell repertoires in COVID-19. Profiling relied on immunoSEQ multiplex PCR, and the TCRdb table lists in-frame clones only, not all of them. The sample includes about 87,000 clones, more than 75% of them seen just once. The specimen was peripheral blood. These receptors were taken from a human donor with acute or convalescent COVID-19. The donor label of this sample is uncertain.

The chain links TRBV30 to TRBJ2-5; unclear D gene. Per the germline V gene, CDR1 is GTSNPN and CDR2 is SVGIG (reference sequence). The CDR3 is 13 residues long. V dropped 0 bases and J dropped 5 bases, with 10 bases sitting between them. CDR3 in amino acids: CAWSVSYRETQYF. CDR3 coding DNA: TGTGCCTGGAGTGTAAGCTATCGGGAGACCCAGTACTTC. Using reference TRBV30 and TRBJ2-5 for the parts outside the CDR3, the full variable domain is SQTIHQWPATLVQPVGSPLSLECTVEGTSNPNLYWYRQAAGRGLQLLFYSVGIGQISSEVPQNLSASRPQDRQFILSSKKLLLSDSGFYLCAWSVSYRETQYFGPGTRLLVL.

The gene calls are TRBV19 and TRBJ1-2; unclear D gene. The CDR3 covers 13 residues. Trimming removed 4 bases at V and 0 bases at J, with 6 bases between. Germline CDR1 and CDR2: LNHDA and SQIVND (reference sequence). CDR3 nucleotides: TGTGCCAGTAGTAACGAGCCTAACTATGGCTACACCTTC. Translation: CASSNEPNYGYTF.

V is TRBV10-1 and J is TRBJ1-1; no clear D. The CDR3 sequence is 13 residues long. Germline CDR1 reads WNHNN; CDR2 reads SYGVQD (reference sequence). The V and J ends lost 1 base and 1 base respectively, with 4 bases between them. The CDR3 loop is CASSEFRNTEAFF. Written as DNA, the CDR3 is TGCGCCAGCAGTGAGTTCAGGAACACTGAAGCTTTCTTT.

This rearrangement joins TRBV30 to TRBJ2-2; D call uncertain. Per germline, CDR1 GTSNPN and CDR2 SVGIG (reference sequence). Trimming shortened V by 0 bases and J by 1 base, and 6 bases separated the two germline ends. This CDR3 spans 14 amino acids. DNA of the CDR3: TGTGCCTGGAGTGTACCGGGGAACACCGGGGAGCTGTTTTTT. Its translation is CAWSVPGNTGELFF.

The rearrangement links TRBV6-5 to TRBJ1-1, with 7 bases that match TRBD1. The germline gives CDR1 MNHEY, CDR2 SVGAGI. The trim removed 8 bases at V and 3 bases at J, leaving 12 bases unmatched. This CDR3 contains 15 residues. Written as DNA, the CDR3 is TGTGCCAGCGCCTTCAGTTTAACAGGGGACACTGAAGCTTTCTTT. Encoded protein: CASAFSLTGDTEAFF.